This is a list of T cell receptor beta chains from one sample in a study of T cell responses to AZD1222 COVID-19 vaccine. Assay: immunoSEQ multiplex PCR; the TCRdb copy retains only in-frame clones and omits some. The table includes about 55,000 clones, about 89% detected once. The material was peripheral blood, obtained on day 0 of AZD1222 vaccination. All receptors derive from an adult in good health. CDR3s include the opening cysteine and the closing phenylalanine or tryptophan. D genes are given only for firm matches. Some rows mark clone size as missing; the rest say once, few, many or name a class of expanded clone.

V,size,J,D,DNA,CDR3
TRBV29-1,.,TRBJ2-7,.,TGCAGCGTTGGGCAGACCTCCTACGAGCAGTACTTC,CSVGQTSYEQYF
TRBV29-1,.,TRBJ1-1,TRBD1,TGCAGCGCCTCGCGACCTGGGACAGGGGACTTGACTGAAGCTTTCTTT,CSASRPGTGDLTEAFF
TRBV11-2,.,TRBJ1-4,TRBD1,TGTGCCAGCAGGAGGACAGGGGGCGGGGAAAAACTGTTTTTT,CASRRTGGGEKLFF
TRBV11-1,few,TRBJ2-3,.,TGTGCCAGCAGCTTAGGGTCCGGGGCAGATACGCAGTATTTT,CASSLGSGADTQYF
TRBV12-5,.,TRBJ1-1,.,TGTGCTAGTGGTCAGGGCGGACGAAACACTGAAGCTTTCTTT,CASGQGGRNTEAFF
TRBV7-8,.,TRBJ2-3,.,TGTGCCAGCAGCCTACGGGCGGTCACAGATACGCAGTATTTT,CASSLRAVTDTQYF
TRBV7-3,.,TRBJ2-2,TRBD2,TGTGCCAGCAGCTTCACTAGCGGTAACACCGGGGAGCTGTTTTTT,CASSFTSGNTGELFF
TRBV28,.,TRBJ1-1,.,TGTGCCAGCAGTTTAATGGTGAAGGGTCGGGCTTTCTTT,CASSLMVKGRAFF
TRBV25-1,.,TRBJ2-3,TRBD1,TGTGCCAGCAGTGAAGGGGACAGGCACACAGATACGCAGTATTTT,CASSEGDRHTDTQYF
TRBV27,.,TRBJ2-1,TRBD2,TGTGCCAGCAGTTCTCTAGCGGGAGGGATTTGGAATGAGCAGTTCTTC,CASSSLAGGIWNEQFF
TRBV11-3,few,TRBJ2-7,.,TGTGCCAGCAGCTTAGGTAGGGGTTCCTACGAGCAGTACTTC,CASSLGRGSYEQYF
TRBV27,.,TRBJ2-7,.,TGTACCTTGTGCCGGACGCCGTACGAGCAGTACTTC,CTLCRTPYEQYF
TRBV7-9,once,TRBJ2-7,.,TGTGCCAGCAGCTTAGCTGACGAGCAGTACTTC,CASSLADEQYF
TRBV6-2/TRBV6-3,once,TRBJ2-3,.,TGTGCCAGCAGTTACTCAGCAGGGAGCACAGATACGCAGTATTTT,CASSYSAGSTDTQYF
TRBV11-1,.,TRBJ2-1,TRBD2,TGTGCCAGCGCCCTTGGCCCTAGCGGGAAGCAGCAGTTCTTC,CASALGPSGKQQFF
TRBV3-1/TRBV3-2,once,TRBJ2-7,.,TGTGCCAGCAGCCAATTACAATCCTACGAGCAGTACTTC,CASSQLQSYEQYF
TRBV18,.,TRBJ2-2,.,TGTGCCAGCTCACCGGCCGTCGCGAACACCGGGGAGCTGTTTTTT,CASSPAVANTGELFF
TRBV28,.,TRBJ2-2,.,TGTGCCAGCAGTATAGAGGGTAGGAGGCTAGGGGAGCTGTTTTTT,CASSIEGRRLGELFF
TRBV5-6,.,TRBJ2-3,.,TGTGCCAGCAGCTTGAACACAGATACGCAGTATTTT,CASSLNTDTQYF
TRBV19,.,TRBJ2-6,TRBD2,TGTGCCAGTAGTATAGCCCTCTTTGGACTAGTCCAAGAGGACTCTGGGGCCAACGTCCTGACTTTC,CASSIALFGLVQEDSGANVLTF
TRBV6-4,.,TRBJ2-1,.,TGTGCCAGCAGTGCCGACGGACTTCACAATGAGCAGTTCTTC,CASSADGLHNEQFF
TRBV30,.,TRBJ1-5,TRBD1,TGTGCCTGGAGCCCAGGGGCAGGGGGCCCGATGGGCAATCAGCCCCAGCATTTT,CAWSPGAGGPMGNQPQHF
TRBV3-1/TRBV3-2,.,TRBJ2-3,TRBD2,TGTGCCAGCAGCCTAAGAGTAGCGGGGACCACAGATACGCAGTATTTT,CASSLRVAGTTDTQYF
TRBV11-2,.,TRBJ2-7,.,TGTGCCAGCAGCTTGTCAGGACTCGAGCAGTACTTC,CASSLSGLEQYF
TRBV15,.,TRBJ2-1,TRBD2,TGTGCCACCAGCAGAAATAGCGGGGGCTACAATGAGCAGTTCTTC,CATSRNSGGYNEQFF
TRBV7-9,.,TRBJ1-5,.,TGTGCCAGCAGCTTAGAGTTCCAGGGAGCCACCATTCAGCCCCAGCATTTT,CASSLEFQGATIQPQHF
TRBV29-1,.,TRBJ1-2,TRBD1,TGCAGCGTGTGGGACAGATCTAACGGGGGCTACACCTTC,CSVWDRSNGGYTF
TRBV4-2,few,TRBJ2-7,.,TGTGCCAGCAGCCAGGCGGCGGTGCACACCGCCTACGAGCAGTACTTC,CASSQAAVHTAYEQYF
TRBV18,.,TRBJ2-1,.,TGTGCCAGCTCACCCCCCACACGGGAACCCAATGAGCAGTTCTTC,CASSPPTREPNEQFF
TRBV7-3,.,TRBJ2-1,TRBD2,TGTGCCAGCAGCTTAGGACTAGCGGTCAATGAGCAGTTCTTC,CASSLGLAVNEQFF